This TCR beta chain appears in the sequencing data of a study of response to subunit inactivated influenza vaccine. Trimming shortened V by 4 bases and J by 5 bases, and 15 bases separated the two germline ends. Germline CDR1 MGHRA, CDR2 YSYEKL. The CDR3 sequence is 15 residues long. Study results and limitations: T cells newly recruited by each seasonal influenza vaccination are few, the authors suggested.

TCRdb reprocessed the RT-PCR reads via MiXCR and lists one record per CDR3 protein. The sample lists 400,000 to 650,000 distinct CDR3 sequences; approximately 7.3% were seen once. This clonotype was recorded a few times. What it binds is unknown. This sequence originates from a man in his fifties or sixties who received an inactivated influenza vaccine. The sample consisted of PBMCs from blood, taken less than 30 months after vaccination. The genes are TRBV4-1 and TRBJ2-1; tentatively, D is TRBD1 (6 bases). The DNA for the CDR3 is TGCGCCAGCAGCCGATGGGGGCAGGCACACAATGAGCAGTTCTTC. Translating it yields CASSRWGQAHNEQFF.